The 29 T cell receptor beta chains presented below share a single source sample, sequenced in a study of beta chain features in type 1 diabetes. TCRB transcripts that were expressed got sequenced, as all of the isolated RNA had been reverse transcribed. Method: immunoSEQ multiplex PCR; TCRdb's copy keeps in-frame clones and lacks some. The sample includes about 160,000 clones, approximately 8.4% of them seen just once. Sequencing was carried out using central memory CD4+ T cells from blood. All receptors derive from a woman aged 18-35 years in good health.

The V call is TRBV19, the J call TRBJ2-7, with TRBD1 identical over 7 bases. V lost 7 bases, J lost 2 bases, and 5 bases stayed unmatched. The length of the CDR3 is 13 residues. Germline CDR1 reads LNHDA; CDR2 reads SQIVND (reference sequence). CDR3 bases: TGTGCCAGTATCGGGACAGCTCCCTACGAGCAGTACTTC. It is translated as CASIGTAPYEQYF.

This clone showed up just a few times. The V and J genes are TRBV30 and TRBJ2-7; 10 nucleotides agree with TRBD1. Per the germline V gene, CDR1 is GTSNPN and CDR2 is SVGIG (reference sequence). This CDR3 is 13 amino acids long. V lost 5 bases to trimming and J lost 2 bases; unmatched junction nucleotides: 3. CDR3 nucleotide sequence: TGTGCCTGGCGTGGACAGGGGGCCTACGAGCAGTACTTC. This sequence encodes CAWRGQGAYEQYF.

This clone was counted between two and nine times. This chain uses TRBV6-1 with TRBJ2-7; a weak D match, TRBD1 (5 bases). Germline CDR1 reads MNHNS; CDR2 reads SASEGT. The CDR3 extends over 13 amino acids. V dropped 6 bases and J dropped 2 bases, with 11 bases sitting between them. The CDR3, as DNA: TGTGCCAGCAGACCAGGGATTGCCTACGAGCAGTACTTC. It is translated as CASRPGIAYEQYF.

The CDR3 is CASTPPGTAHYGYTF. The CDR3 bases are TGTGCCAGCACCCCTCCCGGGACAGCACATTATGGCTACACCTTC. The chain employs TRBV25-1 and TRBJ1-2, with 7 bases aligning to TRBD1. The junction had 13 bases not matched to a gene; V was cut back by 7 bases and J by 5 bases. Germline CDR1 MGHDK, CDR2 SYGVNS. The CDR3 has 15 amino acids.

This clone was counted between two and nine times. Other DNA sequences in the same sample also yield this CDR3. This chain connects TRBV5-1 to TRBJ1-2, with 8 bases aligning to TRBD1. Germline-derived CDR1 and CDR2 are SGHRS and YFSETQ. CDR3 length: 13 amino acids. J lost 5 bases, V lost 3 bases, and 3 bases had no gene match. Here the CDR3 DNA reads TGCGCCAGCAGCTCGGACAGGGTATATGGCTACACCTTC. Its protein is CASSSDRVYGYTF.

The chain couples TRBV9 to TRBJ2-7, with 7 positions matching TRBD2. Looked up from germline, CDR1 is SGDLS and CDR2 is YYNGEE. V gave up 0 bases and J gave up 1 base; unmatched junction bases: 4. This CDR3 contains 15 residues. CDR3 in amino acids: CASSVGVGGSYEQYF. DNA of the CDR3: TGTGCCAGCAGCGTAGGCGTGGGGGGGTCCTACGAGCAGTACTTC.

V and J are TRBV5-1 and TRBJ1-1; 7 bases fit TRBD1. Germline V CDR1 and CDR2: SGHRS, YFSETQ. The CDR3 contains 13 residues. J was trimmed by 5 bases and V by 7 bases; bases with no gene match: 8. CDR3 protein: CASGRQGETEAFF. The CDR3 DNA sequence: TGCGCCAGCGGTCGACAGGGAGAAACTGAAGCTTTCTTT.

This chain uses TRBV9 with TRBJ2-3; D is unresolved. With 0 bases removed from V and 5 bases from J, the gap between germline ends came to 7 bases. The CDR3 contains 13 residues. CDR1 is SGDLS and CDR2 is YYNGEE in the germline V gene. CDR3 amino acids: CASSVGWRDTQYF. As DNA, the CDR3 is TGTGCCAGCAGCGTAGGGTGGAGAGATACGCAGTATTTT.

The chain recombines TRBV7-2 with TRBJ2-1, with TRBD1 as a possible D gene (6 bases). This CDR3 is built from 14 residues. Looked up from germline, CDR1 is SGHTA and CDR2 is FQGNSA. V lost 2 bases and J lost 7, with 12 bases in between. CDR3 nucleotides: TGTGCCAGCAGCTTAACTAGGGGGTGGAATGAGCAGTTCTTC. As protein: CASSLTRGWNEQFF.

The chain joins TRBV18 to TRBJ2-7; 9 bases fit TRBD2. V was pared by 6 bases and J by 1 base, with 10 bases of the junction left unmatched. Looked up from germline, CDR1 is KGHSH and CDR2 is LQKENI. The CDR3 totals 16 residues. The CDR3 protein is CASSLGLAPMSYEQYF. In DNA, the CDR3 is TGTGCCAGCTCGCTAGGACTAGCGCCTATGTCCTACGAGCAGTACTTC.

The chain joins TRBV18 to TRBJ2-1; TRBD2 matches 7 bases. J gave up 10 bases and V 3 bases, and 15 bases lay outside the gene matches. Germline V lookup: CDR1 KGHSH, CDR2 LQKENI. CDR3 length equals 16 residues. CDR3 coding DNA: TGTGCCAGCTCACCGCCTCCGGGACTATCGACTATCGAGCAGTTCTTC. Residues: CASSPPPGLSTIEQFF.

This rearrangement joins TRBV7-2 to TRBJ2-7; the D gene is possibly TRBD1 (5 bases). This CDR3 contains 15 residues. V was trimmed by 0 bases and J by 2 bases, leaving 11 bases between them. CDR1 is SGHTA and CDR2 is FQGNSA in the germline V gene. This CDR3 reads CASSLAAQGTYEQYF. CDR3 sequence (DNA): TGTGCCAGCAGCTTAGCCGCTCAGGGCACCTACGAGCAGTACTTC.

This clone was observed a few times. J is TRBJ2-5 and V is TRBV6-1; the D gene is possibly TRBD1 (5 bases). The CDR3 loop spans 15 amino acids. Germline CDR1 is MNHNS and CDR2 is SASEGT. Between the trimmed V and J ends, which lost 7 bases and 2 bases, there was a span of 17 bases. CDR3 in DNA: TGTGCCAGCATCTTGGGTGGGGCCGGGCAAGAGACCCAGTACTTC. Translating gives CASILGGAGQETQYF.

This clone was observed a handful of times. The genes are TRBV30 and TRBJ1-6; D gene uncertain. Germline assignment: CDR1 GTSNPN and CDR2 SVGIG (reference sequence). The V gene lost 4 bases and the J gene lost 4 bases, with 5 bases spanning the gap. The CDR3 covers 12 residues. Here the CDR3 DNA reads TGTGCCTGGAACATTTATAATTCACCCCTCCACTTT. This encodes CAWNIYNSPLHF.

The sample holds a few counts of this clone. The chain joins TRBV16 to TRBJ2-3, with 11 nucleotides matching TRBD2. Unmatched junction bases numbered 5, after V lost 3 bases and J lost 0 bases. The CDR3 is 17 residues long. Germline loops: CDR1 KGHSY, CDR2 FQNENV. CDR3 amino acids: CASSHSLAGGSTDTQYF. As DNA, the CDR3 is TGTGCCAGCAGCCATTCTCTAGCGGGGGGCAGCACAGATACGCAGTATTTT.

This clone was observed a few times. The chain joins TRBV27 to TRBJ2-1; 10 nucleotides line up with TRBD2. Germline lookup yields CDR1 MNHEY and CDR2 SMNVEV (reference sequence). This CDR3 region has 16 residues. The trim removed 5 bases at V and 6 bases at J, leaving 10 bases unmatched. The DNA for the CDR3 is TGTGCCAGCAGTCCATCCGGGACTAGCGAAGTCAATGAGCAGTTCTTC. Protein sequence: CASSPSGTSEVNEQFF.

This chain connects TRBV13 to TRBJ2-1, with 8 nucleotides matching TRBD2. Per germline, CDR1 PRHDT and CDR2 FYEKMQ (reference sequence). This CDR3 region has 14 residues. With 8 bases clipped from V and 2 bases from J, the junction kept 5 bases outside the gene matches. The CDR3: CASYRREAYNEQFF. The CDR3 nucleotides read TGTGCCAGCTACAGGCGGGAGGCCTACAATGAGCAGTTCTTC.

The chain links TRBV7-8 to TRBJ2-7; 8 bases are shared with TRBD2. The CDR3 loop spans 20 amino acids. Germline CDR1 reads SGHVS; CDR2 reads FQNEAQ. The V gene end was trimmed by 5 bases and the J gene end by 5 bases; junction bases not matched to a gene: 26. Here the CDR3 DNA reads TGTGCCAGCAGCCCTATCCGGCGGGCTAGCGGGCACTCCGGTGGGAACGAGCAGTACTTC. This gives the protein CASSPIRRASGHSGGNEQYF.

The rearrangement joins TRBV11-1 to TRBJ2-5; D might be TRBD2 (6 bases). This CDR3 has 13 amino acids. Germline lookup yields CDR1 SGHAT and CDR2 FQDESV (reference sequence). The V end was cut by 5 bases, the J end by 2 bases, with 9 bases between. The CDR3 DNA follows: TGTGCCAGCAGCCGGGACTTGCAAGAGACCCAGTACTTC. Amino acid sequence: CASSRDLQETQYF.

The V and J genes are TRBV5-1 and TRBJ2-3; tentatively, D is TRBD2 (6 bases). In germline, CDR1 is SGHRS, CDR2 YFSETQ. With 4 bases removed from V and 2 bases from J, the gap between germline ends came to 17 bases. The CDR3 has 16 residues. In nucleotides, the CDR3 is TGCGCCAGCAGCGCGTCTCCCGCGGGGCTCACAGATACGCAGTATTTT. Its translation: CASSASPAGLTDTQYF.

The chain uses TRBV7-2 and TRBJ2-5; 8 bases are shared with TRBD2. J gave up 2 bases and V 1 base, and 6 bases lay outside the gene matches. CDR3 length equals 16 residues. CDR1 is SGHTA, CDR2 FQGNSA, per germline. CDR3 sequence: CASSLGSSGPQETQYF. The CDR3, as DNA: TGTGCCAGCAGCTTAGGATCTAGCGGGCCTCAAGAGACCCAGTACTTC.

A few counts support this clone. The chain combines TRBV9 with TRBJ1-5, with TRBD1 matching over 9 bases. This CDR3 comprises 15 residues. V lost 3 bases to trimming and J lost 4 bases; unmatched junction nucleotides: 5. The V gene's germline CDR1 is SGDLS and CDR2 YYNGEE. This chain's CDR3 is CASSAGTGKNQPQHF. In nucleotides, the CDR3 is TGTGCCAGCAGCGCCGGGACAGGGAAGAATCAGCCCCAGCATTTT.

V and J are TRBV6-1 and TRBJ1-4; unclear D gene. Trimming removed 7 bases from V and 8 bases from J, with 11 bases in between. Germline V gene data show CDR1 as MNHNS and CDR2 as SASEGT. The CDR3 spans 12 residues. The CDR3 protein is CASNGDGEKLFF. The CDR3 bases are TGTGCCAGCAACGGGGATGGGGAAAAACTGTTTTTT.

This clone appeared a few times. The CDR3 bases are TGCAGCGCCGACACGCCGGGGGGGAGGACTGAAGCTTTCTTT. Translated: CSADTPGGRTEAFF. The rearrangement uses TRBV29-1 and TRBJ1-1; a weak D match, TRBD1 (5 bases). Germline CDR1 is SQVTM and CDR2 is ANQGSEA. The CDR3 consists of 14 residues. The germline V and J ends were trimmed by 7 bases and 5 bases, with 20 bases remaining between them.

V and J are TRBV7-8 and TRBJ2-7; 8 bases fit TRBD2. This CDR3 region has 14 residues. Germline CDR1 is SGHVS and CDR2 is FQNEAQ. After removal of 2 bases from V and 6 bases from J, the junction contained 6 bases not matched to a gene. The CDR3 nucleotides read TGTGCCAGCAGCTTATATGGGACTAGGGGCGAGCAGTACTTC. Translating gives CASSLYGTRGEQYF. The complete variable domain, with remaining parts taken from reference TRBV7-8 and TRBJ2-7, reads GAGVSQSPRYKVAKRGQDVALRCDPISGHVSLFWYQQALGQGPEFLTYFQNEAQLDKSGLPSDRFFAERPEGSVSTLKIQRTQQEDSAVYLCASSLYGTRGEQYFGPGTRLTVT.

This clone was counted a few times. The chain combines TRBV2 with TRBJ2-3; D is ambiguous. CDR1 and CDR2 from the germline V gene are SNHLY and FYNNEI. CDR3 length: 12 residues. With 4 bases removed from V and 2 bases from J, the gap between germline ends came to 4 bases. The CDR3 is CASSVNTDTQYF. CDR3 coding DNA: TGTGCCAGCAGTGTTAACACAGATACGCAGTATTTT.

This clone has only a few counts. The chain is built from TRBV30 and TRBJ2-7, with TRBD2 matching 9 bases. Germline CDR1 reads GTSNPN; CDR2 reads SVGIG (reference sequence). Trimming removed 2 bases from V and 4 bases from J; junction bases left unmatched: 6. CDR3 length: 14 residues. In DNA form, the CDR3 reads TGTGCCTGGAGTAGTCTAGCGGGGTGGTACGAGCAGTACTTC. Translating it yields CAWSSLAGWYEQYF.

The sample holds a few counts of this clone. V and J are TRBV21-1 and TRBJ1-1; the table's D call of TRBD1 was not tested on the DNA. TRBV21-1 is reported as a pseudogene. This CDR3 is built from 18 residues. The CDR3 here is CASSKSQGWGEPNTEAFF. The CDR3 DNA sequence: TGTGCCAGCAGCAAATCACAGGGGTGGGGGGAGCCGAACACTGAAGCTTTCTTT.

This clone has only a few counts. The chain joins TRBV18 to TRBJ1-5; D not certain. The V end was cut by 6 bases, the J end by 3 bases, with 15 bases between. CDR1 is KGHSH, CDR2 LQKENI, per germline. This CDR3 is built from 15 residues. In DNA form, the CDR3 reads TGTGCCAGCTCCCTTACCGTGGAGGTCAATCAGCCCCAGCATTTT. It translates to CASSLTVEVNQPQHF.